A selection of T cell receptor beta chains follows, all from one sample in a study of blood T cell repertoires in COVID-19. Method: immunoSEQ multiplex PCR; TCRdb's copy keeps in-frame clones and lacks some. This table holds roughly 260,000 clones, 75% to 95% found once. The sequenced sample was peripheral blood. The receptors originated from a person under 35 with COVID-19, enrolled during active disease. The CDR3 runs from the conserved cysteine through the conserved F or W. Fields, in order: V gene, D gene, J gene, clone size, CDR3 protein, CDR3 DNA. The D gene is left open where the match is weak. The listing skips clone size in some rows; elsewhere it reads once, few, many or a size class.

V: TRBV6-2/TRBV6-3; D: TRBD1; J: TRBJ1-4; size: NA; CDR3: CASSYSGTGSEKLFF; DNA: TGTGCCAGCAGTTATTCCGGGACAGGGAGTGAAAAACTGTTTTTT
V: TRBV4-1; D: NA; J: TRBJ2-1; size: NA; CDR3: CASSQGHSTNEQFF; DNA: TGCGCCAGCAGCCAGGGGCACAGCACCAATGAGCAGTTCTTC
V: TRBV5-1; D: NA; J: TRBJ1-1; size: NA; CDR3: CASSAIRNMNTEAFF; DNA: TGCGCCAGCAGCGCCATCAGGAACATGAACACTGAAGCTTTCTTT
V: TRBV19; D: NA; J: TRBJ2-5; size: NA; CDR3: CASSIADVAETQYF; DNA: TGTGCCAGTAGTATCGCGGATGTTGCGGAGACCCAGTACTTC
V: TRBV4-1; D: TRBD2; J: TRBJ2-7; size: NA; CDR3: CASSRTRLAGGPYEQYF; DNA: TGCGCCAGCAGCCGAACCAGACTAGCGGGAGGCCCCTACGAGCAGTACTTC
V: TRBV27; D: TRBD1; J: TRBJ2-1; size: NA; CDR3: CASSSWTGKTYNEQFF; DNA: TGTGCCAGCAGTTCCTGGACAGGGAAAACCTACAATGAGCAGTTCTTC
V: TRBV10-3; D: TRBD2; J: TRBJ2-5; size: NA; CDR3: CAIWSGRAGQETQYF; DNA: TGTGCCATCTGGAGCGGGAGGGCGGGGCAAGAGACCCAGTACTTC
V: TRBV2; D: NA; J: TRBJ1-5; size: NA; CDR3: CASSGGNQPQHF; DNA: TGTGCCAGCTCAGGGGGCAATCAGCCCCAGCATTTT
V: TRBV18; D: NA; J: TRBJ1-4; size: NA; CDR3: CASSPIQGTEEKLFF; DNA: TGTGCCAGCTCACCAATACAGGGAACGGAGGAAAAACTATTTTTT
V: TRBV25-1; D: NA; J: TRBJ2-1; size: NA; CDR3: CASSAPGESSYSYNEQFF; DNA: TGTGCCAGCAGTGCGCCGGGGGAGAGTTCCTACTCCTACAATGAGCAGTTCTTC
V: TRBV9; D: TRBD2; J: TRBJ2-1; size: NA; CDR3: CASSVAGGANEQFF; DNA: TGTGCCAGCAGCGTAGCGGGAGGTGCGAATGAGCAGTTCTTC
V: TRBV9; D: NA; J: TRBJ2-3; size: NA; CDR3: CASSSWGGTDTQYF; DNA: TGTGCCAGCAGCTCGTGGGGGGGCACAGATACGCAGTATTTT
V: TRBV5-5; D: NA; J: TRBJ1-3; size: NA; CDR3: CASSWEGTIYF; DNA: TGTGCCAGCAGTTGGGAGGGCACCATATATTTT
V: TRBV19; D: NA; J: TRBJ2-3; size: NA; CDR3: CASSRGITDTQYF; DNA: TGTGCCAGTAGCCGCGGAATCACAGATACGCAGTATTTT
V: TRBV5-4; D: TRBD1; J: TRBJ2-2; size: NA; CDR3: CASSLGRTGKTGELFF; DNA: TGTGCCAGCAGCTTGGGTAGGACAGGGAAAACCGGGGAGCTGTTTTTT
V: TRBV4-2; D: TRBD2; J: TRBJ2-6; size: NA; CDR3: CASSQVSALAASGANVLTF; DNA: TGTGCCAGCAGCCAAGTGAGCGCGCTAGCGGCCTCTGGGGCCAACGTCCTGACTTTC
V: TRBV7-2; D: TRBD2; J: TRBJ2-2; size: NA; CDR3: CASSLLAGGTGELFF; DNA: TGTGCCAGCAGCTTATTAGCGGGAGGGACCGGGGAGCTGTTTTTT
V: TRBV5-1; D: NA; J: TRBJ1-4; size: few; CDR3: CASSLVGGDEKLFF; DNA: TGCGCCAGCAGCTTAGTCGGGGGGGATGAAAAACTGTTTTTT
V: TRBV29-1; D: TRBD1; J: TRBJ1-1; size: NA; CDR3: CSVGTGTEAFF; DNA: TGCAGCGTTGGGACAGGCACTGAAGCTTTCTTT
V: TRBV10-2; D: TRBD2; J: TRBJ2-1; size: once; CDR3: CASSLGTSHPNEQFF; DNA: TGCGCCAGCAGCCTCGGGACTAGTCACCCGAATGAGCAGTTCTTC
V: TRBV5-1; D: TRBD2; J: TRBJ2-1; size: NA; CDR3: CASSGAGGPDEQFF; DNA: TGCGCCAGCAGCGGAGCGGGAGGGCCCGATGAGCAGTTCTTC
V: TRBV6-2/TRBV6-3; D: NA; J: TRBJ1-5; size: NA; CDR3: CASSSQGNQPQHF; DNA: TGTGCCAGCAGTTCACAGGGTAATCAGCCCCAGCATTTT
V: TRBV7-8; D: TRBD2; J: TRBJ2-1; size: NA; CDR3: CASSLRTSGSSYNEQFF; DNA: TGTGCCAGCAGCTTGAGGACTAGCGGGTCCTCCTACAATGAGCAGTTCTTC
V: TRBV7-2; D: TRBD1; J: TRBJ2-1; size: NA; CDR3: CASSLGPGGGNEQFF; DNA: TGTGCCAGCAGCTTAGGTCCAGGGGGTGGGAATGAGCAGTTCTTC
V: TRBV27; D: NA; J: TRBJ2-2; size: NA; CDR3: CASSLTGEGTGELFF; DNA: TGTGCCAGCAGTCTTACGGGAGAGGGCACCGGGGAGCTGTTTTTT
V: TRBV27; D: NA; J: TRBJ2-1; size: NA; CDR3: CASSGGRGFAYNEQFF; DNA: TGTGCCAGCAGCGGGGGGCGCGGGTTCGCTTACAATGAGCAGTTCTTC
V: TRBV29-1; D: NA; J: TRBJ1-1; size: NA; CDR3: CSRVPVLDTEAFF; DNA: TGCAGCCGGGTTCCTGTCTTAGACACTGAAGCTTTCTTT
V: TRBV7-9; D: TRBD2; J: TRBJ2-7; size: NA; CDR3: CASRRASGSAYF; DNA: TGTGCCAGCAGACGGGCTAGCGGGAGCGCGTACTTC
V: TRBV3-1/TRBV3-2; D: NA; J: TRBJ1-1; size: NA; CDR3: CASSGGAGYTEAFF; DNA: TGTGCCAGCAGTGGGGGAGCGGGGTATACTGAAGCTTTCTTT
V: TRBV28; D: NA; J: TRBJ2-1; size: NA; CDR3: CASSLETAQGEQFF; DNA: TGTGCCAGCAGTTTAGAGACGGCCCAGGGTGAGCAGTTCTTC
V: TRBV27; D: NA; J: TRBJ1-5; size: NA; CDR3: CASSFLSFLGVGNQPQHF; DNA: TGTGCCAGCAGTTTCCTTAGCTTTCTAGGGGTTGGGAATCAGCCCCAGCATTTT
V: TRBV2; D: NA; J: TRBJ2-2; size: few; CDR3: CASRGAMANTGELFF; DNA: TGTGCCAGCAGGGGAGCGATGGCGAACACCGGGGAGCTGTTTTTT
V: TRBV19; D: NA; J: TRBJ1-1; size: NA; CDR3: CASSLGRGFIGGTEAFF; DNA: TGTGCCAGTAGTTTAGGACGGGGATTCATTGGAGGCACTGAAGCTTTCTTT
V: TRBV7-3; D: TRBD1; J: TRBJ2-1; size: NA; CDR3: CASSPGTESYNEQFF; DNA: TGTGCCAGCAGCCCCGGGACAGAGTCCTACAATGAGCAGTTCTTC
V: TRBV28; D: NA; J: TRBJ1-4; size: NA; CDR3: CASSLAATNEKLFF; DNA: TGTGCCAGCAGTTTAGCAGCAACTAATGAAAAACTGTTTTTT
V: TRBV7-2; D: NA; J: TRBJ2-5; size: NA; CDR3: CASSPLGLLGQETQYF; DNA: TGTGCCAGCAGCCCCCTGGGCCTTTTAGGACAAGAGACCCAGTACTTC
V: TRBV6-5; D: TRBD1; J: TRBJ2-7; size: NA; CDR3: CATAGDSYEQYF; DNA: TGTGCCACGGCCGGGGACAGCTACGAGCAGTACTTC
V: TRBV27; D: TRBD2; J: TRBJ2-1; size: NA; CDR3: CASSRSGSTGNEQFF; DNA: TGTGCCAGCAGTCGCAGCGGGAGCACGGGGAATGAGCAGTTCTTC
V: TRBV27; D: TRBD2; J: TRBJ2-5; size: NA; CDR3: CASSPRTSGSRETQYF; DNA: TGTGCCAGCAGTCCCCGGACTAGCGGGAGCAGGGAGACCCAGTACTTC
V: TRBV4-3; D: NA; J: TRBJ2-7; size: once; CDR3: CASSQGIGDITYEQYF; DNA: TGCGCCAGCAGCCAGGGAATCGGGGACATAACCTACGAGCAGTACTTC
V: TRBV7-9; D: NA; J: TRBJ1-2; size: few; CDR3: CASSLPIAIGGYTF; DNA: TGTGCCAGCAGCCTCCCTATAGCTATCGGTGGCTACACCTTC
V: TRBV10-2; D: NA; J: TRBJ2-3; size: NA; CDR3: CASLERADTQYF; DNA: TGCGCCAGCCTTGAGAGGGCGGATACGCAGTATTTT
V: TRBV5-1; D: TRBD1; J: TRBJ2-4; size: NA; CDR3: CASSFRTGGGIQYF; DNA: TGCGCCAGCAGCTTTAGAACAGGGGGAGGCATTCAGTACTTC
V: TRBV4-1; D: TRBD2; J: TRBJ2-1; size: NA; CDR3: CASSQGLAVDEQFF; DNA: TGCGCCAGCAGCCAGGGACTAGCCGTCGATGAGCAGTTCTTC
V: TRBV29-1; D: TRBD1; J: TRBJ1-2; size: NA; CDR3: CSVEDRTGVGGYTF; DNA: TGCAGCGTTGAAGATAGGACAGGGGTTGGGGGCTACACCTTC
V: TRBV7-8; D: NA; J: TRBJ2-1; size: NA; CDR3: CASTPFASASPYNEQFF; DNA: TGTGCCAGCACCCCTTTCGCGAGCGCTAGCCCCTACAATGAGCAGTTCTTC
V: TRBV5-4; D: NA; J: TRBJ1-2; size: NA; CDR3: CASSLTGNGGYTF; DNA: TGTGCCAGCAGCTTAACCGGGAATGGTGGCTACACCTTC
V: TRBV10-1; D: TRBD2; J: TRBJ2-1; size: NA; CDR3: CASSGCSGREKGRDNEQFF; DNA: TGCGCCAGCAGTGGTTGTAGCGGGAGGGAAAAAGGGAGGGACAATGAGCAGTTCTTC
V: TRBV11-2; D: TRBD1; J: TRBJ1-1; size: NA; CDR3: CASSQGALRLVEAFF; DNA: TGTGCCAGCAGCCAGGGGGCCTTGAGGTTGGTTGAAGCTTTCTTT
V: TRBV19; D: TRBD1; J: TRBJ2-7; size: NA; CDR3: CASSLRDSTYEQYF; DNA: TGTGCCAGTAGCCTTCGGGACAGTACCTACGAGCAGTACTTC
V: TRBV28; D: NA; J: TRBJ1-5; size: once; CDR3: CASSSTTVSGQPQHF; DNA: TGTGCCAGCAGTTCCACGACCGTCTCGGGTCAGCCCCAGCATTTT
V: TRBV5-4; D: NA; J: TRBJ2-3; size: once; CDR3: CASSLGTSTDTQYF; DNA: TGTGCCAGCAGCTTGGGGACTAGCACAGATACGCAGTATTTT
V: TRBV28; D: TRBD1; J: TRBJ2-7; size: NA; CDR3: CASGQGHYEQYF; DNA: TGTGCCAGCGGACAGGGTCACTACGAGCAGTACTTC
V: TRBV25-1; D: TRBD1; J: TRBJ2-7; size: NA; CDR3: CASGPGTGIYEQYF; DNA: TGTGCCAGCGGACCCGGGACAGGCATCTACGAGCAGTACTTC
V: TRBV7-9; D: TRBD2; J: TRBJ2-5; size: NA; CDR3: CASSSSGVQETQYF; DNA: TGTGCCAGCAGCTCCAGCGGGGTTCAAGAGACCCAGTACTTC
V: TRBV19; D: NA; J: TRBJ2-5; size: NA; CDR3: CASSLSWAGARETQYF; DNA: TGTGCCAGTTCCCTCTCCTGGGCGGGGGCCCGGGAGACCCAGTACTTC
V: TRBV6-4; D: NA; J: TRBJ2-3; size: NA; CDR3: CASSARGGSTDTQYF; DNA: TGTGCCAGCAGTGCCAGGGGCGGGAGCACAGATACGCAGTATTTT
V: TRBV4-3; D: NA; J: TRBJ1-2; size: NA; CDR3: CASSQVVIENPGRNYGYTF; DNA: TGCGCCAGCAGCCAAGTTGTGATCGAAAATCCGGGGAGAAACTATGGCTACACCTTC
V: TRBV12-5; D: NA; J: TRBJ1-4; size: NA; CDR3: CASGPGKSGNEKLFF; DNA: TGTGCTAGTGGCCCCGGGAAGTCCGGTAATGAAAAACTGTTTTTT
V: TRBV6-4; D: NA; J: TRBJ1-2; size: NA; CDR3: CASRREGGLNYGYTF; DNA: TGTGCCAGCAGGAGGGAGGGCGGCTTGAACTATGGCTACACCTTC